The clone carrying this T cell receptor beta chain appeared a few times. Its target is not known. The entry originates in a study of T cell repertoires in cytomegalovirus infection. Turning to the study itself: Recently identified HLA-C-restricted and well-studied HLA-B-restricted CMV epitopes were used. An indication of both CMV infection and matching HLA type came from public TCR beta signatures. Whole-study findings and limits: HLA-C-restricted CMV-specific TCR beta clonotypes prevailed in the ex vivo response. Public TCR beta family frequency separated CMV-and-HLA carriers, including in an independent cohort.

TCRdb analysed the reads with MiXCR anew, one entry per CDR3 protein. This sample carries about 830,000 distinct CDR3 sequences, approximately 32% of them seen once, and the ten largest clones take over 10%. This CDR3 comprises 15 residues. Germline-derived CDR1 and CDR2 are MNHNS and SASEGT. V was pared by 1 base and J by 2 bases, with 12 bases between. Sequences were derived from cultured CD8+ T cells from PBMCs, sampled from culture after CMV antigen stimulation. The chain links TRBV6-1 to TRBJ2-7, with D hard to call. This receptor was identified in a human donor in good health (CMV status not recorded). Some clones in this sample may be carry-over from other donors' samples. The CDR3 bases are TGTGCCAGCAGTGAAGAACCAGCTGCTACCTACGAGCAGTACGTC. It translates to CASSEEPAATYEQYV.